The clone carrying this TCR beta chain was counted ten times or more. Its antigen remains unidentified. Regions amplified from RNA transcripts were the TCR beta CDR3 regions. The HTBI primer set was used in a first-round RT-PCR of the TCR CDR3. TCRdb reanalysed the multiplex PCR reads using MiXCR and keeps one entry per CDR3 protein. This sample has under 450,000 distinct CDR3 sequences, with approximately 18% found just once. This record belongs to a study of T cells in Graves' hyperthyroidism and ophthalmopathy. Findings and limits, study-wide: Appearing also in blood were most of the thyroid clonotypes expanded above 0.001.

Germline values: CDR1 SGDLS, CDR2 YYNGEE. The CDR3 is made up of 16 amino acids. V dropped 0 bases and J dropped 7; count of bases not matched to a gene: 8. This chain joins TRBV9 and TRBJ2-5; 11 bases are shared with TRBD2. The clonotype originates from a woman aged 25 to 45 with Graves' hyperthyroidism that later progressed to Graves' ophthalmopathy. What was sequenced was blood. CDR3 in DNA: TGTGCCAGCAGCGTAGATAGCGGGAGGGCTGTAGCGACCCAGTACTTC. Translated, it gives CASSVDSGRAVATQYF.